This T cell receptor (beta chain) is from a study of identical twins. TCRdb reprocessed the 5' RACE reads via MiXCR and lists one record per CDR3 protein. The sample has around 480,000 distinct CDR3 sequences; 14% are singletons. Deletions cut 5 bases from V and 0 bases from J, with 13 bases between. The CDR3 totals 15 residues. In germline, CDR1 is MDHEN, CDR2 SYDVKM. These same records also appear under a second study, on yellow fever vaccine responses in identical twins.

This receptor was taken from a woman aged 18-30 years in good health. Sequenced input: CD4+ T cells sorted from blood. The chain has TRBV28 and TRBJ1-1; D remains unclear. The CDR3, as DNA: TGTGCCAGCAGTCCCCACGGAGGTATGAACACTGAAGCTTTCTTT. This codes for CASSPHGGMNTEAFF.